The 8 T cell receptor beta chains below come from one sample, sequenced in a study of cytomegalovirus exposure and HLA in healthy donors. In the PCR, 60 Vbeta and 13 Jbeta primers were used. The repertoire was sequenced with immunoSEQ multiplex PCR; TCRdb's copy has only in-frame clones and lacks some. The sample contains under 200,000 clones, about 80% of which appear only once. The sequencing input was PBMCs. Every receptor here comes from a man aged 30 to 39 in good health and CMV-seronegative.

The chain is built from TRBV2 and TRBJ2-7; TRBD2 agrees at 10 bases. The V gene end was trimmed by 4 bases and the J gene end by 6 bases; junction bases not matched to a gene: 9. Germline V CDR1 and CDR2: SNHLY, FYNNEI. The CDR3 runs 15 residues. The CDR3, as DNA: TGTGCCAGCAGTGCCACACAGGGACTAGCGCGCGAGCAGTACTTC. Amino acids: CASSATQGLAREQYF.

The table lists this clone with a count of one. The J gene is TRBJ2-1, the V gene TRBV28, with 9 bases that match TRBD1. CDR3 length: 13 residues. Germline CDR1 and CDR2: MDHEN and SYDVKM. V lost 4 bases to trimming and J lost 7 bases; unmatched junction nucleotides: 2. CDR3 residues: CASSWDRVNEQFF. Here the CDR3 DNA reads TGTGCCAGCAGTTGGGACAGGGTAAATGAGCAGTTCTTC.

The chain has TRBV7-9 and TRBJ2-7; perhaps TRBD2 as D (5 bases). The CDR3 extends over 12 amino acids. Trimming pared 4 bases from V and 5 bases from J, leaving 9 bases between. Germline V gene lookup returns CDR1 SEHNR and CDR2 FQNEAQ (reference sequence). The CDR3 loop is CASSSDFDEQYF. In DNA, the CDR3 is TGTGCCAGCAGCTCGGACTTTGACGAGCAGTACTTC. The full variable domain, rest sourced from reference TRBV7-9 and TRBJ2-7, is DTGVSQNPRHKITKRGQNVTFRCDPISEHNRLYWYRQTLGQGPEFLTYFQNEAQLEKSRLLSDRFSAERPKGSFSTLEIQRTEQGDSAMYLCASSSDFDEQYFGPGTRLTVT.

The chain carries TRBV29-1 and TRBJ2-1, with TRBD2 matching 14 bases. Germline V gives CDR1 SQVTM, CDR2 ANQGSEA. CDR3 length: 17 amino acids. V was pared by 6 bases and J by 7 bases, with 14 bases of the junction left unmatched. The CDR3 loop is CSVLPPGLAGVGNEQFF. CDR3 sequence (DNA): TGCAGCGTGCTACCTCCGGGACTAGCGGGAGTAGGGAATGAGCAGTTCTTC.

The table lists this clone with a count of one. CDR3 DNA sequence: TGTGCCAGCAGTCCTCGACAGATCGGTAGCACAGATACGCAGTATTTT. This encodes CASSPRQIGSTDTQYF. The chain uses TRBV14 and TRBJ2-3, with a tentative D call TRBD1 (5 bases). V lost 6 bases and J 0 bases, leaving 16 bases between the germline ends. The V gene's germline CDR1 is SGHDN and CDR2 FVKESK. CDR3 length equals 16 residues.

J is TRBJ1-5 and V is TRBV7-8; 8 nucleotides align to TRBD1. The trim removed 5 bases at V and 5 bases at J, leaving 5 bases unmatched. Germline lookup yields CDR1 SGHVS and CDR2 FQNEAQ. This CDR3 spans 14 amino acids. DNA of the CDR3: TGTGCCAGCAGCCAGGGGGCACCCTATCAGCCCCAGCATTTT. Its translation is CASSQGAPYQPQHF.

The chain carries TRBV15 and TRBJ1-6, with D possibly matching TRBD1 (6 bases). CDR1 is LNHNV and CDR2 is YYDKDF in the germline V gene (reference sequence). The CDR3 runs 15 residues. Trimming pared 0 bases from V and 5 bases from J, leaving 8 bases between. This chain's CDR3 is CATSRDGGDNSPLHF. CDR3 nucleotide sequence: TGTGCCACCAGCAGAGATGGGGGCGATAATTCACCCCTCCACTTT.

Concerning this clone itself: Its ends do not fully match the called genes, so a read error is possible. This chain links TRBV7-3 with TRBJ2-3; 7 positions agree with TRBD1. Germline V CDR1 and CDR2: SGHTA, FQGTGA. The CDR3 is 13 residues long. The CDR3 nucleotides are TGTGCCAGCAGCATAACAGGGGCAGATACGCAGTATTTT. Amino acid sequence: CASSITGADTQYF.